These T cell receptor beta chains were read from a single sample in a study of PD-1 blockade in classical Hodgkin lymphoma. The table came from immunoSEQ multiplex PCR; TCRdb's copy has only in-frame clones and leaves some out. The sample lists about 110,000 clones, 80% to 90% occurring once. The sample was peripheral blood mononuclear cells (PBMCs), taken before the second cycle of nivolumab. The source is a human donor with classical Hodgkin lymphoma. Both conserved end residues are part of each CDR3. A D gene is named only where the DNA matches it firmly. Clone size is stated in some rows and not others, as once, few, many or a class when expanded.

15	few	TRBJ2-3	TRBD2	TRBV4-3	TGCGCCAGCAGCCAGAGAGCGGGAGGTGGAGATACGCAGTATTTT	CASSQRAGGGDTQYF
13	-	TRBJ1-1	-	TRBV6-4	TGTGCCAGCAGTGAAGGTGGGAACACTGAAGCTTTCTTT	CASSEGGNTEAFF
13	-	TRBJ2-2	-	TRBV5-6	TGTGCCAGCAGCTTTAGCGCTACCGGGGAGCTGTTTTTT	CASSFSATGELFF
17	-	TRBJ1-4	-	TRBV27	TGTGCCAGCAGTTTGAATCCCGGGACTGCAACTAATGAAAAACTGTTTTTT	CASSLNPGTATNEKLFF
13	-	TRBJ2-1	-	TRBV19	TGTGCCAGTAGTATTGAGTATCACAATGAGCAGTTCTTC	CASSIEYHNEQFF
15	-	TRBJ2-2	-	TRBV28	TGTGCCAGCAGTTTCCAGACAGGTTTGGCCGGGGAGCTGTTTTTT	CASSFQTGLAGELFF
16	-	TRBJ2-3	TRBD2	TRBV25-1	TGTGCCAGCAGTGAAGCTCTCGGACTAGCTGGTTATACGCAGTATTTT	CASSEALGLAGYTQYF
15	-	TRBJ2-7	TRBD2	TRBV6-4	TGTGCCAGCAGTGACTCGGAGGGGACTACCTACGAGCAGTACTTC	CASSDSEGTTYEQYF
13	few	TRBJ1-1	-	TRBV9	TGTGCCAGCAGCGTCGACATGAACACTGAAGCTTTCTTT	CASSVDMNTEAFF
15	-	TRBJ1-1	-	TRBV29-1	TGCAGCGTTGAAGTGCAATCGGGGCTTGAGACTGAAGCTTTCTTT	CSVEVQSGLETEAFF
16	-	TRBJ2-1	TRBD2	TRBV7-9	TGTGCCAGCAGCTCAGGGACTAGCGGGAGATACGATGAGCAGTTCTTC	CASSSGTSGRYDEQFF
15	-	TRBJ2-7	-	TRBV7-2	TGTGCCAGCAGCCCCGACTCGGGGAGAATTTACGAGCAGTACTTC	CASSPDSGRIYEQYF
15	-	TRBJ2-2	-	TRBV18	TGTGCCAGCTCACCAGACAGGACGAACACCGGGGAGCTGTTTTTT	CASSPDRTNTGELFF
12	-	TRBJ2-7	-	TRBV29-1	TGCAGCGTTGGTGTGGTATTGAACGAGCAGTACTTC	CSVGVVLNEQYF
12	-	TRBJ1-1	TRBD1	TRBV2	TGTGCCAGCACAGGGGGCCCCACGGAAGCTTTCTTT	CASTGGPTEAFF
15	-	TRBJ1-1	-	TRBV7-8	TGTGCCAGCAGTCACTCCAGGTTTATGAACACTGAAGCTTTCTTT	CASSHSRFMNTEAFF
16	-	TRBJ2-2	-	TRBV6-4	TGTGCCAGCAGTGAGGGGGCGGGATGGAGCACCGGGGAGCTGTTTTTT	CASSEGAGWSTGELFF
15	-	TRBJ2-1	TRBD2	TRBV6-5	TGTGCCAGCACCGTTCGACTAGCGGGATCGGATGAGCAGTTCTTC	CASTVRLAGSDEQFF
16	-	TRBJ1-4	-	TRBV27	TGTGCCAGCAGACCTCAGACAGGCCCAACTAATGAAAAACTGTTTTTT	CASRPQTGPTNEKLFF
11	-	TRBJ2-3	-	TRBV30	TGTGCCTGGAAGGACACCTCGACGCAGTATTTT	CAWKDTSTQYF
16	-	TRBJ2-3	TRBD2	TRBV4-1	TGCGCCAGCAGCCCCCTAGCGGGAGGCAGCACAGATACGCAGTATTTT	CASSPLAGGSTDTQYF
15	-	TRBJ2-1	TRBD1	TRBV28	TGTGCCAGCAGTCCGGACAGGGTGTCCTACAATGAGCAGTTCTTC	CASSPDRVSYNEQFF
18	-	TRBJ2-7	TRBD1	TRBV5-1	TGCGCCAGCAGCTTGGTAGGGACGGGGGACAGGGGGTCCTACGAGCAGTACTTC	CASSLVGTGDRGSYEQYF
15	-	TRBJ2-7	-	TRBV30	TGTGCCTGGAGTGGGGCTAGCAGGCTTTCCTACGAGCAGTACTTC	CAWSGASRLSYEQYF
15	-	TRBJ2-3	-	TRBV5-4	TGTGCCAGCAGCTTGGCGCCCGGGTCCACAGATACGCAGTATTTT	CASSLAPGSTDTQYF
14	-	TRBJ2-5	TRBD2	TRBV18	TGTGCCAGCTCACCGGGAGCGGGAGTAGAGACCCAGTACTTC	CASSPGAGVETQYF
16	-	TRBJ2-5	-	TRBV19	TGTGCCAGTAGTATAGGAGGCCGGGGGTACCAAGAGACCCAGTACTTC	CASSIGGRGYQETQYF
14	-	TRBJ2-5	TRBD2	TRBV18	TGTGCCAGCTCTCCCCCAGCGGGAGGAGAGACCCAGTACTTC	CASSPPAGGETQYF
18	-	TRBJ2-1	TRBD2	TRBV28	TGTGCCAGCAGTTTCACCCCGGGGAGGGCTAGCGGGAGTCATGAGCAGTTCTTC	CASSFTPGRASGSHEQFF
15	once	TRBJ1-1	TRBD1	TRBV9	TGTGCCAGCAGCGTAGGGAGGACAGGGTACTCGGTAGCTTTCTTT	CASSVGRTGYSVAFF
19	-	TRBJ1-5	-	TRBV30	-	CARSGFYLCAWFPNQPQHF
14	-	TRBJ1-1	-	TRBV21-1	TGTGCCAGCCTTAAACGACAGGGGAACACTGAAGCTTTCTTT	CASLKRQGNTEAFF
12	-	TRBJ1-1	-	TRBV2	TGTGCCAGCAGTGATTACGGGCGCGAAGCTTTCTTT	CASSDYGREAFF
14	once	TRBJ2-5	-	TRBV4-1	TGCGCCAGCAGCCAGGCGACCATGGAGGAGACCCAGTACTTC	CASSQATMEETQYF
14	-	TRBJ1-5	TRBD1	TRBV18	TGTGCCAGCTCACCCCTGGGACAGAATCAGCCCCAGCATTTT	CASSPLGQNQPQHF
11	-	TRBJ2-3	-	TRBV19	TGTGCCAGTAGTGTCGGAGATACGCAGTATTTT	CASSVGDTQYF
14	-	TRBJ1-4	-	TRBV30	TGTGCCTGGAGTGTATCGGACGGACGGGAAAAACTGTTTTTT	CAWSVSDGREKLFF
13	few	TRBJ1-2	-	TRBV10-2	TGCGCCAGCAGTGAGGTCGAGGGGGGTGGCTACACCTTC	CASSEVEGGGYTF
16	-	TRBJ2-2	TRBD2	TRBV19	TGTGCCAGTAGTATGCTAGCGGGAGTCAACACCGGGGAGCTGTTTTTT	CASSMLAGVNTGELFF
15	-	TRBJ2-3	-	TRBV4-2	TGTGCCAGCAGCCAAGATGGGACTCCGACAGATACGCAGTATTTT	CASSQDGTPTDTQYF
15	-	TRBJ2-7	-	TRBV7-9	TGTGCCAGCAGCTTACATGATACGAGCTCCTACGAGCAGTACTTC	CASSLHDTSSYEQYF
13	-	TRBJ1-1	TRBD1	TRBV11-2	TGTGCCAGCAGCCTTGACAGGGGCACTGAAGCTTTCTTT	CASSLDRGTEAFF
16	-	TRBJ2-2	TRBD1	TRBV18	TGTGCCAGCTCACGTCTACAGGGGCGGAACACCGGGGAGCTGTTTTTT	CASSRLQGRNTGELFF
13	-	TRBJ1-1	-	TRBV5-5	TGTGCCAGCAGCTGGGGACAGAACACTGAAGCTTTCTTT	CASSWGQNTEAFF
17	-	TRBJ2-5	TRBD2	TRBV11-2	TGTGCCAGCAGCCTCCGGACTAGCGGGAGGATAGAAGAGACCCAGTACTTC	CASSLRTSGRIEETQYF
14	-	TRBJ1-3	-	TRBV27	TGTGCCAGCAGTTTATCGGCCGAAGGAAACACCATATATTTT	CASSLSAEGNTIYF
16	-	TRBJ1-3	-	TRBV5-1	TGCGCCAGCAGCCCGGTAGACAGACACTCTGGAAACACCATATATTTT	CASSPVDRHSGNTIYF
12	-	TRBJ2-3	-	TRBV7-2	TGTGCCAGCAGCTTAGGGGCAGATACGCAGTATTTT	CASSLGADTQYF
15	few	TRBJ1-5	-	TRBV19	TGTGCCAGTAGTATCGTATCGGCAGGGGATCAGCCCCAGCATTTT	CASSIVSAGDQPQHF
18	-	TRBJ2-3	TRBD2	TRBV18	TGTGCCAGCTCACCGAACTGGAAAGCTAGCGGTTACACAGATACGCAGTATTTT	CASSPNWKASGYTDTQYF
14	-	TRBJ2-7	-	TRBV19	TGTGCCAGTAGTATTCGGCTATCCTCCTACGAGCAGTACTTC	CASSIRLSSYEQYF
15	-	TRBJ2-7	-	TRBV4-1	TGCGCCAGCAGCCAAGGGCTGGGGCGCTCCTACGAGCAGTACTTC	CASSQGLGRSYEQYF
14	-	TRBJ1-1	-	TRBV19	TGTGCCAGTAGTCCGGACTACATGAACACTGAAGCTTTCTTT	CASSPDYMNTEAFF
10	-	TRBJ2-7	-	TRBV7-4	TGTGCCAGCAGCCTTAGCGAGCAGTACTTC	CASSLSEQYF
14	-	TRBJ2-5	-	TRBV5-1	TGCGCCAGCAGCTTGCAGGGCGGAAGGGAGACCCAGTACTTC	CASSLQGGRETQYF
17	-	TRBJ2-2	TRBD2	TRBV27	TGTGCCAGCAGTCTGGGACTAGCGGGAGGGCTCGGCGGGGAGCTGTTTTTT	CASSLGLAGGLGGELFF
16	once	TRBJ1-1	-	TRBV6-5	TGTGCCAGCAGTTACATCAAGACACCCCAGAACACTGAAGCTTTCTTT	CASSYIKTPQNTEAFF
15	-	TRBJ2-4	-	TRBV6-5	TGTGCCACCCAGGGGTATGGGACGGAAAAAAACATTCAGTACTTC	CATQGYGTEKNIQYF
13	-	TRBJ1-2	-	TRBV5-1	TGCGCCAGCAGCTCGGCAGGGGACGGCGGCTACACCTTC	CASSSAGDGGYTF